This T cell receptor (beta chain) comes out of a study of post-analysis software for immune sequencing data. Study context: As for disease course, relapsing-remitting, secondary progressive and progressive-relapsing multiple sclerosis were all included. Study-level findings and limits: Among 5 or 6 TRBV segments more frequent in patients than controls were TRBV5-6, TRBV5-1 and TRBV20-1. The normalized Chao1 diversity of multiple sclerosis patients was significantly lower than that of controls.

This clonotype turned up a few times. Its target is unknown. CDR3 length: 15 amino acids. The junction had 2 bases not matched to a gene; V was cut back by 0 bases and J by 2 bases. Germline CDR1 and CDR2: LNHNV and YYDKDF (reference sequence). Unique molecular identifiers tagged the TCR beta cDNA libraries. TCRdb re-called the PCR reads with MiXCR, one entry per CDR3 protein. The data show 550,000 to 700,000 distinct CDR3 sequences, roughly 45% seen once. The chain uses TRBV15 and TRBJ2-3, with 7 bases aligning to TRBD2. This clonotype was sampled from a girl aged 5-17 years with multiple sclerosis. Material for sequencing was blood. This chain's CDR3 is CATSREGGYTDTQYF. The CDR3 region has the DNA TGTGCCACCAGCAGAGAGGGGGGGTACACAGATACGCAGTATTTT.